These 22 T cell receptor beta chains came from one sample sequenced in a study of blood T cells in healthy people across ages. PCR was performed a second time for roughly 7 to 11 cycles using a sample-barcoded 5' primer and a J-beta primer mix. TCRdb ran MiXCR on the 5' RACE reads and lists one entry per CDR3 protein. This repertoire shows a few hundred thousand distinct CDR3 sequences, 27% found once; its top ten account for under 4.5%. The same specimen was also included in a second study, on T cells of mothers and their children.

Source material: blood. These receptors originate from a boy under 10 years old in good health.

Note on this clonotype: An end of the junction differs from the germline gene, which may be a read error. V and J are TRBV10-3 and TRBJ1-2; D is ambiguous. The CDR3 has 17 residues. Germline V lookup: CDR1 ENHRY, CDR2 SYGVKD. This CDR3 reads CAISESIAPELNYGHTF. The CDR3 coding sequence is TGTGCCATCAGTGAGTCGATTGCCCCAGAACTTAACTATGGCCACACCTTC.

The V gene is TRBV29-1, the J gene TRBJ2-7; 9 nucleotides line up with TRBD1. Germline V CDR1 and CDR2: SQVTM, ANQGSEA. The junction had 6 bases not matched to a gene; V was cut back by 6 bases and J by 6 bases. This CDR3 is built from 12 residues. The CDR3 region has the DNA TGCAGCGTCACCGGGACAGGGATCGAGCAGTACTTC. Protein product: CSVTGTGIEQYF.

The chain recombines TRBV5-1 with TRBJ1-2; D uncertain. Trimming took off 2 bases at V and 8 bases at J, with 10 bases between the two ends. The CDR3 has 12 residues. Germline CDR1 reads SGHRS; CDR2 reads YFSETQ. DNA for the CDR3: TGCGCCAGCAGCTTTGGAGAAAAGGGCTACACCTTC. Encoded protein: CASSFGEKGYTF.

This chain links TRBV5-1 with TRBJ2-2, with 7 bases lining up with TRBD2. Germline CDR1 is SGHRS and CDR2 is YFSETQ. CDR3 length: 17 residues. Germline trimming cut 0 bases from V and 0 bases from J; bases unmatched to any gene: 5. In nucleotides, the CDR3 is TGCGCCAGCAGCTTGGGCAGCGGGGCAGCGAACACCGGGGAGCTGTTTTTT. Its translation: CASSLGSGAANTGELFF. Full variable domain (missing parts from reference TRBV5-1 and TRBJ2-2): KAGVTQTPRYLIKTRGQQVTLSCSPISGHRSVSWYQQTPGQGLQFLFEYFSETQRNKGNFPGRFSGRQFSNSRSEMNVSTLELGDSALYLCASSLGSGAANTGELFFGEGSRLTVL.

This clonotype was observed a handful of times. V gene TRBV7-3 combines with J gene TRBJ2-1; D perhaps matches TRBD2 (5 bases). Per germline, CDR1 SGHTA and CDR2 FQGTGA. V lost 1 base and J lost 5, with 15 bases in between. CDR3 size: 16 residues. The CDR3 coding sequence is TGTGCCAGCAGCTTAAGGGCGCGGGTAGCAAACAATGAGCAGTTCTTC. It codes for CASSLRARVANNEQFF.

V and J are TRBV24-1 and TRBJ2-5; no clear D. The end of the DNA aligns better with TRBJ2-1, so the J call may be wrong. Germline loops: CDR1 KGHDR, CDR2 SFDVKD. This CDR3 region has 12 residues. CDR3 in DNA: TGTGCCACCAGTGATTTTCACAATGAGCAGTTCTTC. Its protein product is CATSDFHNEQFF.

V is TRBV5-5 and J is TRBJ1-1; TRBD1 is a possible D gene (5 bases). The ends were cut back, 6 bases at V and 3 bases at J, with 12 bases in the middle. The CDR3 runs 13 residues. Germline CDR1 reads SGHKS; CDR2 reads YYEKEE (reference sequence). CDR3 in amino acids: CASTLGGDTEAFF. The CDR3, as DNA: TGTGCCAGCACCCTGGGGGGGGACACTGAAGCTTTCTTT.

The rearrangement uses TRBV29-1 and TRBJ2-1; 7 positions agree with TRBD2. Germline assignment: CDR1 SQVTM and CDR2 ANQGSEA. This CDR3 comprises 11 residues. The V and J ends lost 7 bases and 15 bases, in that order; junction bases with no gene match: 12. The CDR3 loop is CSGSAGVSRFF. CDR3 nucleotides: TGCAGCGGCTCGGCGGGGGTGAGTCGGTTCTTC.

The V and J genes are TRBV7-2 and TRBJ1-3, with TRBD1 identical over 9 bases. Germline V gene lookup returns CDR1 SGHTA and CDR2 FQGNSA. With 5 bases clipped from V and 8 bases from J, the junction kept 10 bases outside the gene matches. The CDR3 runs to 15 residues. The CDR3 coding sequence is TGTGCCAGCAGCCTACAAACAGGGGGCGCGGACACCATATATTTT. This encodes CASSLQTGGADTIYF.

The chain couples TRBV29-1 to TRBJ1-2; 8 bases line up with TRBD1. Germline CDR1 SQVTM, CDR2 ANQGSEA. The junction had 7 bases not matched to a gene; V was cut back by 6 bases and J by 4 bases. This CDR3 region has 13 residues. CDR3 amino acids: CSVRRGLFYGYTF. The CDR3 DNA sequence: TGCAGCGTCCGCAGGGGGCTGTTCTATGGCTACACCTTC.

There are a few counts of this clonotype. This sequence joins TRBV7-9 and TRBJ1-1; maybe TRBD1 (5 bases). The CDR3 is 15 amino acids. The V end lost 5 bases, the J end lost 4 bases, and 17 bases lay between the germline ends. Germline CDR1 reads SEHNR; CDR2 reads FQNEAQ (reference sequence). The CDR3 DNA reads TGTGCCAGCAGCCCCACGGGGGGGTCGGGCACTGAAGCTTTCTTT. Protein product: CASSPTGGSGTEAFF.

J is TRBJ1-1 and V is TRBV18; 7 positions match TRBD1. Per the germline V gene, CDR1 is KGHSH and CDR2 is LQKENI. The CDR3 has 14 residues. The ends lost 6 bases at V and 6 bases at J; junction bases unmatched: 10. CDR3 in DNA: TGTGCCAGCTCGCGAAACAGGGGTGGCCCTGAAGCTTTCTTT. Its translation is CASSRNRGGPEAFF.

The chain combines TRBV29-1 with TRBJ2-3; 7 bases are shared with TRBD2. The CDR3 is made up of 11 amino acids. Germline CDR1 and CDR2: SQVTM and ANQGSEA. The CDR3 reads CSGGLTDTQYF. The DNA of the CDR3 is TGCTCGGGAGGCCTGACAGATACGCAGTATTTT.

This clonotype turned up a few times. This chain connects TRBV20-1 to TRBJ1-2, with D maybe TRBD1 (6 bases). The CDR3 extends over 14 amino acids. V was shortened by 6 bases and J by 0 bases, with 14 bases between the two germline ends. In germline, CDR1 is DFQATT, CDR2 SNEGSKA (reference sequence). The DNA for the CDR3 is TGCAGTGCCCCCGGACAGCAAGCTAACTATGGCTACACCTTC. Its protein is CSAPGQQANYGYTF.

The rearrangement uses TRBV12-3 or TRBV12-4 and TRBJ2-7, with D possibly TRBD2 on 6 matching bases. The CDR3 spans 19 residues. Trimming took off 5 bases at V and 5 bases at J, with 31 bases between the two ends. CDR3 DNA sequence: TGTGCCAGCAGTACCCAGGGAACTCCCCTGAGGTGGGAGGCCAACGAGCAGTACTTC. It yields the protein CASSTQGTPLRWEANEQYF.

This clonotype was counted a few times. V usage is TRBV10-3 and J usage is TRBJ2-1, with a weak D call TRBD1 (5 bases). The CDR3 runs 13 residues. Germline V gene sequence: CDR1 ENHRY, CDR2 SYGVKD. Trimming left V 8 bases short and J 5 bases short, with 13 bases between. The CDR3 sequence is CAIFADINNEQFF. Here the CDR3 DNA reads TGTGCCATCTTTGCGGACATAAACAATGAGCAGTTCTTC.

This clonotype was observed at least ten times. The V call is TRBV6-1, the J call TRBJ2-7; 7 bases match TRBD1. Germline lookup yields CDR1 MNHNS and CDR2 SASEGT. CDR3 length equals 16 residues. The V gene end was trimmed by 10 bases and the J gene end by 0 bases; junction bases not matched to a gene: 15. CDR3 sequence reads: CATAPGQAISSYEQYF. CDR3 in DNA: TGTGCCACGGCCCCCGGACAGGCTATAAGCTCCTACGAGCAGTACTTC.

The chain uses TRBV11-1 and TRBJ1-1; D might be TRBD1 (6 bases). Germline V lookup: CDR1 SGHAT, CDR2 FQDESV (reference sequence). Trimming left V 1 base short and J 8 bases short, with 14 bases between. The CDR3 runs 14 residues. The CDR3 sequence is CASSLGLPRGEAFF. The CDR3 nucleotides are TGTGCCAGCAGCTTAGGACTCCCCAGGGGAGAAGCTTTCTTT.

This clonotype was observed at least ten times. The chain has TRBV20-1 and TRBJ2-5, with D perhaps matching TRBD2 (6 bases). With 6 bases removed from V and 4 bases from J, the gap between germline ends came to 18 bases. This CDR3 contains 14 residues. Germline CDR1 is DFQATT and CDR2 is SNEGSKA (reference sequence). The CDR3 DNA reads as TGCAGTGCAAGGGCGGGACTGGTGAGAGAGACCCAGTACTTC. Translation: CSARAGLVRETQYF.

The rearrangement links TRBV20-1 to TRBJ1-4; 10 bases align to TRBD1. V dropped 7 bases and J dropped 0; count of bases not matched to a gene: 8. Per germline, CDR1 DFQATT and CDR2 SNEGSKA (reference sequence). The CDR3 loop spans 16 amino acids. The CDR3 protein is CSVTGTGAATNEKLFF. CDR3 nucleotides: TGCAGTGTCACCGGGACAGGGGCCGCAACTAATGAAAAACTGTTTTTT.

The chain carries TRBV3-1 and TRBJ2-2; 7 nucleotides agree with TRBD2. The V and J ends lost 4 bases and 3 bases, in that order; junction bases with no gene match: 5. CDR1 is LGHDT and CDR2 is YNNKEL in the germline V gene (reference sequence). The CDR3 loop spans 15 amino acids. CDR3: CASSPTGGYTGELFF. The CDR3 DNA sequence: TGTGCCAGCAGCCCCACGGGGGGTTACACCGGGGAGCTGTTTTTT.

The chain carries TRBV20-1 and TRBJ2-1, with a possible D match to TRBD2 (6 bases). The better agreement between TRBJ2-7 and the DNA end casts doubt on the J call. The CDR3 is 14 amino acids. Germline lookup yields CDR1 DFQATT and CDR2 SNEGSKA (reference sequence). The CDR3 DNA reads as TGCAGTGCTAGATCCGGGACGGAGGGGAGAAAGCAGTACTTC. This translates into CSARSGTEGRKQYF.